Listed here are 9 T cell receptor beta chains from one sample, sequenced in a study of regulatory T cells in long-lasting Graves disease. Time point specified: persistent/refractory GD, antithyroid drugs over 5 years with positive TRAb. PBMC RNA served as the TCR library source. Assembly of TCR beta libraries relied on iRepertoire HTBI primers together with Arm-PCR of CDR3 regions. TCRdb redid the calling of the multiplex PCR reads with MiXCR, one entry per CDR3 protein. This sample yields about 340,000 distinct CDR3 sequences, of which about 19% are seen a single time; just under 30% belongs to the top ten. The sample here was peripheral blood mononuclear cells (PBMCs), taken when the disease was refractory, from a patient treated with antithyroid drugs. These receptor sequences come from a female donor with Graves disease.

Ten or more counts support this clonotype. The chain is built from TRBV28 and TRBJ1-5; D remains ambiguous. CDR3 size: 13 residues. Germline V gene lookup returns CDR1 MDHEN and CDR2 SYDVKM. V lost 3 bases and J lost 5, with 8 bases in between. CDR3 residues: CASSFPGHQPQHF. CDR3 DNA: TGTGCCAGCAGTTTTCCCGGACATCAGCCCCAGCATTTT.

This clonotype came up many times. J is TRBJ1-1 and V is TRBV12-3 or TRBV12-4; the D is unclear. This CDR3 comprises 13 residues. Trimming took 8 bases from V and 2 from J, leaving 12 bases between them. CDR3 residues: CASVRSLNTEAFF. CDR3 nucleotide sequence: TGTGCCAGCGTCCGGTCCCTCAACACTGAAGCTTTCTTT.

There are many counts of this clonotype. The chain is built from TRBV7-8 and TRBJ1-4, with 8 positions matching TRBD1. The CDR3 contains 15 residues. V was clipped by 1 base and J by 10 bases; unmatched bases: 8. The germline V gene encodes CDR1 SGHVS and CDR2 FQNEAQ. In DNA, the CDR3 is TGTGCCAGCAGCTTAGGAGGGACAGGCTTCGGAAAACTGTTTTTT. Protein sequence: CASSLGGTGFGKLFF.

This clonotype showed up just a few times. This sequence joins TRBV11-2 and TRBJ1-1; D remains ambiguous. The V end was cut by 2 bases, the J end by 4 bases, with 8 bases between. Germline V gives CDR1 SGHAT, CDR2 FQNNGV. CDR3 size: 13 residues. The CDR3 nucleotides read TGTGCCAGCAGCTTAAACCCCACCACTGAAGCTTTCTTT. Translated: CASSLNPTTEAFF.

The sample holds many counts of this clonotype. The chain combines TRBV12-3 or TRBV12-4 with TRBJ2-7; 7 bases line up with TRBD2. CDR3 length equals 14 residues. J was trimmed by 3 bases and V by 6 bases; bases with no gene match: 8. In DNA form, the CDR3 reads TGTGCCAGCAGCCCGGGACTACCCTACTACGAGCAGTACTTC. Amino acids: CASSPGLPYYEQYF.

This clonotype was counted only a few times. V gene TRBV5-1 combines with J gene TRBJ2-7, with D unclear. The germline gives CDR1 SGHRS, CDR2 YFSETQ. With 2 bases removed from V and 0 bases from J, the gap between germline ends came to 6 bases. CDR3 length: 13 residues. The CDR3 here is CASSLGYSYEQYF. The CDR3 DNA is TGCGCCAGCAGCTTAGGCTACTCCTACGAGCAGTACTTC.

This clonotype was detected ten times or more. The chain joins TRBV4-1 to TRBJ1-2, with 8 bases that match TRBD1. The CDR3 covers 14 residues. Germline-derived CDR1 and CDR2 are MGHRA and YSYEKL. With 7 bases clipped from V and 6 bases from J, the junction kept 10 bases outside the gene matches. The CDR3 nucleotides are TGCGCCAGCACGAGAAACGACAGGGGCCATGGCTACACCTTC. Residues: CASTRNDRGHGYTF.

Only a few counts were recorded for this clonotype. This chain connects TRBV20-1 to TRBJ2-5; D perhaps matches TRBD1 (5 bases). The CDR3 totals 16 residues. Germline values: CDR1 DFQATT, CDR2 SNEGSKA (reference sequence). Trimming took 1 base from V and 4 from J, leaving 19 bases between them. This CDR3 reads CSARVSGHRIIETQYF. CDR3 DNA sequence: TGCAGTGCTAGAGTGAGTGGACACCGGATAATAGAGACCCAGTACTTC.

This clonotype showed up many times. This chain uses TRBV27 with TRBJ2-7; 7 bases agree with TRBD1. The CDR3 contains 15 residues. Germline assignment: CDR1 MNHEY and CDR2 SMNVEV (reference sequence). With V trimmed by 1 base and J by 5 bases, 8 bases remained unmatched. The CDR3 here is CASSLFPTGSHEQYF. The CDR3 nucleotides are TGTGCCAGCAGTTTATTCCCGACAGGGTCCCACGAGCAGTACTTC.